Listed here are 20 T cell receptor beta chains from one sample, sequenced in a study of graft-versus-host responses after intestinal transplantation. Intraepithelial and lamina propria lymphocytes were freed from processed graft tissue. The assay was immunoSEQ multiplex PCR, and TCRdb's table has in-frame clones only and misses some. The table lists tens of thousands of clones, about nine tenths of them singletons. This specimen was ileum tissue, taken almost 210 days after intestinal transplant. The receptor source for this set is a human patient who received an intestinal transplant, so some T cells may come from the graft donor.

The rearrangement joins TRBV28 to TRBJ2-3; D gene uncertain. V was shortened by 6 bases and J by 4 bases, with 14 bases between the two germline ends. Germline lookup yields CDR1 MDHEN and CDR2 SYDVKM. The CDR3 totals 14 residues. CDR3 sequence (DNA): TGTGCCAGCAGCATGCCTCTGGGTGCAGATACGCAGTATTTT. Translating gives CASSMPLGADTQYF. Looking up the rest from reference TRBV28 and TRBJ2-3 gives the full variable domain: DVKVTQSSRYLVKRTGEKVFLECVQDMDHENMFWYRQDPGLGLRLIYFSYDVKMKEKGDIPEGYSVSREKKERFSLILESASTNQTSMYLCASSMPLGADTQYFGPGTRLTVL.

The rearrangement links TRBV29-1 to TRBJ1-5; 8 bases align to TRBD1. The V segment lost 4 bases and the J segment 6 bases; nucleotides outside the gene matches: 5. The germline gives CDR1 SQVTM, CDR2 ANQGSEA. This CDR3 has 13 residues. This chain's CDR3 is CSVGQGWGQPQHF. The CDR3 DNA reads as TGCAGCGTTGGACAGGGGTGGGGTCAGCCCCAGCATTTT.

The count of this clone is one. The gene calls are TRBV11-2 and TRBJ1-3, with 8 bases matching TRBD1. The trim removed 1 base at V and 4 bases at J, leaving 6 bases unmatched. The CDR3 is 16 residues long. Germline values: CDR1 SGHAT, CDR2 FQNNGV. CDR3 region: CASSLVGQGEGNTIYF. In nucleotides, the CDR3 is TGTGCCAGCAGCTTAGTTGGACAGGGCGAGGGAAACACCATATATTTT.

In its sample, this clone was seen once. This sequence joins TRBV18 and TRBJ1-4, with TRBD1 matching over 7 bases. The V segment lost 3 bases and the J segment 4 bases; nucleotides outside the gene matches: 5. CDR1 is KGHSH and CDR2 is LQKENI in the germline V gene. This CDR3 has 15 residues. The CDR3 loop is CASSPETGLNEKLFF. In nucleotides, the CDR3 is TGTGCCAGCTCACCCGAGACAGGGCTTAATGAAAAACTGTTTTTT. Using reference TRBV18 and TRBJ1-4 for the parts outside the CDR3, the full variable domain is NAGVMQNPRHLVRRRGQEARLRCSPMKGHSHVYWYRQLPEEGLKFMVYLQKENIIDESGMPKERFSAEFPKEGPSILRIQQVVRGDSAAYFCASSPETGLNEKLFFGSGTQLSVL.

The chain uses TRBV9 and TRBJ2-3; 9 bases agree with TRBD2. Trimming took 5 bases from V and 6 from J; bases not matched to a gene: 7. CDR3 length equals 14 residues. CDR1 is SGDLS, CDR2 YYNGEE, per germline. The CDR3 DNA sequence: TGTGCCAGCAGTCGGGCGGGAGGGCTGGATACGCAGTATTTT. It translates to CASSRAGGLDTQYF.

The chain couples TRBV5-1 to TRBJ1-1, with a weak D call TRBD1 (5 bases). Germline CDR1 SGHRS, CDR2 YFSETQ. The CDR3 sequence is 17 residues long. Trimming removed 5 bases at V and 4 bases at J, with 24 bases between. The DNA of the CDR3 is TGCGCCAGCAGGTCGAAAGGTGGGCCAGGGCTGGGCACTGAAGCTTTCTTT. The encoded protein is CASRSKGGPGLGTEAFF.

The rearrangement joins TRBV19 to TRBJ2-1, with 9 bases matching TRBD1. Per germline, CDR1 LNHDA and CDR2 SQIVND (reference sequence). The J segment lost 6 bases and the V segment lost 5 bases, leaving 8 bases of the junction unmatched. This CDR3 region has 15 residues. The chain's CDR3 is CASSGTQGAINEQFF. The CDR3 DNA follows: TGTGCCAGTAGTGGGACACAGGGGGCTATCAATGAGCAGTTCTTC.

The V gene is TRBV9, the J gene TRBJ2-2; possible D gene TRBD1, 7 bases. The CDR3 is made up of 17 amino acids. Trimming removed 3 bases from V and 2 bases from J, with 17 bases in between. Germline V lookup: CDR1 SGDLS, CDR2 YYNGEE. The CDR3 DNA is TGTGCCAGCAGCGATACCCCAGGGGGGAAAAACACCGGGGAGCTGTTTTTT. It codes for CASSDTPGGKNTGELFF. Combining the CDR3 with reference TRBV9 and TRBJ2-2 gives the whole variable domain DSGVTQTPKHLITATGQRVTLRCSPRSGDLSVYWYQQSLDQGLQFLIQYYNGEERAKGNILERFSAQQFPDLHSELNLSSLELGDSALYFCASSDTPGGKNTGELFFGEGSRLTVL.

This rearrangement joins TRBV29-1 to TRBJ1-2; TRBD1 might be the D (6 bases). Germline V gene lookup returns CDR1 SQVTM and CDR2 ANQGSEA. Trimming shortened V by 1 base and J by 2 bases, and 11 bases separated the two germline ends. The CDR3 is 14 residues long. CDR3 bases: TGCAGCGTTGAAGGGGGGGCAGGGAACTATGGCTACACCTTC. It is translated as CSVEGGAGNYGYTF. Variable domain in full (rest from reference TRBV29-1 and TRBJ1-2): SAVISQKPSRDICQRGTSLTIQCQVDSQVTMMFWYRQQPGQSLTLIATANQGSEATYESGFVIDKFPISRPNLTFSTLTVSNMSPEDSSIYLCSVEGGAGNYGYTFGSGTRLTVV.

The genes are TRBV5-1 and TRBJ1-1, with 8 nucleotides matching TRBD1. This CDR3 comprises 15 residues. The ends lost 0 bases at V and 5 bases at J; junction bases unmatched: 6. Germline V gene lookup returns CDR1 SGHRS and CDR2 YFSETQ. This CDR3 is CASSLAGGPTTEAFF. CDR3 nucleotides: TGCGCCAGCAGCTTGGCAGGGGGCCCTACAACTGAAGCTTTCTTT.

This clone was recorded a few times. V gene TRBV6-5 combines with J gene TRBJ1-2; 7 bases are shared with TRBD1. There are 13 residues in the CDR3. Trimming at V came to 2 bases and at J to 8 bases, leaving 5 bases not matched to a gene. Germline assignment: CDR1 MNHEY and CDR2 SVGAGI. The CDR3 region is CASSYRQGSGYTF. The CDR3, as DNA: TGTGCCAGCAGTTACCGACAGGGTAGCGGCTACACCTTC.

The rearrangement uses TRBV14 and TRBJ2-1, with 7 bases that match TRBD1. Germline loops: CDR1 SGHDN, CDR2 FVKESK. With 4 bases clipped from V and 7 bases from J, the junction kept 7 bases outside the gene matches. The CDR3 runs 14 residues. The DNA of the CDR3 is TGTGCCAGCAGCCCTTGGACAGGCCATAATGAGCAGTTCTTC. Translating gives CASSPWTGHNEQFF.

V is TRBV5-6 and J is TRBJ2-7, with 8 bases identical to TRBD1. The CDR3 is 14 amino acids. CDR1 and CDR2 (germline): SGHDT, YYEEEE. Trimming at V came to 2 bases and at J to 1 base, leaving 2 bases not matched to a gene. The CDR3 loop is CASSFRDRSYEQYF. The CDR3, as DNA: TGTGCCAGCAGCTTCCGGGACAGGTCCTACGAGCAGTACTTC.

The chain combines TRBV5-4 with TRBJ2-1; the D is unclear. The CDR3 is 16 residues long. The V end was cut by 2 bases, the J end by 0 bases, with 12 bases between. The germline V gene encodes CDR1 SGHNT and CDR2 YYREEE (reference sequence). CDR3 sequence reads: CASSFGVALSYNEQFF. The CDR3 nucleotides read TGTGCCAGCAGCTTTGGGGTCGCTCTCTCCTACAATGAGCAGTTCTTC.

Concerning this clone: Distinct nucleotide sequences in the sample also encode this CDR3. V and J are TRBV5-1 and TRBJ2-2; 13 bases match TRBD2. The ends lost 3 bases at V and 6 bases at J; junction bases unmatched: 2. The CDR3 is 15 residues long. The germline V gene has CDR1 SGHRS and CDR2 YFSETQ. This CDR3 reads CASSSGLAGSGELFF. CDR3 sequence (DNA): TGCGCCAGCAGCTCGGGACTAGCGGGGTCCGGGGAGCTGTTTTTT.

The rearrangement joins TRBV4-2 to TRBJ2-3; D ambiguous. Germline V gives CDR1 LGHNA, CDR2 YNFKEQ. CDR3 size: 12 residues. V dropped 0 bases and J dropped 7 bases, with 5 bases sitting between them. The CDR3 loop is CASSQEGYTQYF. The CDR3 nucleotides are TGTGCCAGCAGCCAAGAGGGATATACGCAGTATTTT.

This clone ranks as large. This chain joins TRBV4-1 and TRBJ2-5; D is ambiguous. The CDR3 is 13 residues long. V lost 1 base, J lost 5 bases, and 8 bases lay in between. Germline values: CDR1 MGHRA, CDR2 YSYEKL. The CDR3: CASSQGVGETQYF. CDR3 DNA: TGCGCCAGCAGCCAAGGAGTTGGGGAGACCCAGTACTTC.

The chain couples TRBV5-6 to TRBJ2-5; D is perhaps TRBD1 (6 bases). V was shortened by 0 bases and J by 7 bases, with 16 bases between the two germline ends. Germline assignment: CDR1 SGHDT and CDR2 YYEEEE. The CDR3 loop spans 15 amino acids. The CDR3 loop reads CASSLGPQGWVTQYF. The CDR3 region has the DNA TGTGCCAGCAGCTTGGGACCACAGGGATGGGTGACCCAGTACTTC.

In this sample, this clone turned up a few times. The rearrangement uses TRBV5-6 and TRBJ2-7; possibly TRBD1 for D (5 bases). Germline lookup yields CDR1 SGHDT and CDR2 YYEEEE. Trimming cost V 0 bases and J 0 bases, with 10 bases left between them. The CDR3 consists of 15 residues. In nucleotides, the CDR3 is TGTGCCAGCAGCTTGGAGGGGTTCGGCTCCTACGAGCAGTACTTC. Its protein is CASSLEGFGSYEQYF.

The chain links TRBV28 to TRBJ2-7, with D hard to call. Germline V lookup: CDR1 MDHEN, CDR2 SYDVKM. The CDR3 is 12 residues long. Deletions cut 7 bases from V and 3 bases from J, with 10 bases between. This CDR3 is CASKNTYYEQYF. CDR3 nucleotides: TGTGCCAGCAAGAACACCTACTACGAGCAGTACTTC. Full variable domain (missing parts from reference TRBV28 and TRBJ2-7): DVKVTQSSRYLVKRTGEKVFLECVQDMDHENMFWYRQDPGLGLRLIYFSYDVKMKEKGDIPEGYSVSREKKERFSLILESASTNQTSMYLCASKNTYYEQYFGPGTRLTVT.